Each of the 2 T cell receptor beta chains below was sequenced from the same sample in a study of shared T cell receptors in the human thymus. Profiled with immunoSEQ multiplex PCR; TCRdb holds only in-frame clones, not every one. The sample yields under 850,000 clones, approximately 88% seen once. These data are also associated with another study on human thymus T cells.

Material for sequencing was thymocytes. Receptors originate from a boy under two years old with a congenital heart defect.

With regard to this clone: Other nucleotide sequences in the sample specify the same CDR3. V and J are TRBV5-1 and TRBJ2-1, with a tentative D call TRBD1 (5 bases). The CDR3 totals 15 residues. The germline gives CDR1 SGHRS, CDR2 YFSETQ. V lost 4 bases, J lost 3 bases, and 14 bases lay in between. CDR3 coding DNA: TGCGCCAGCAGCCCAAGGAGAGACAGCTACAATGAGCAGTTCTTC. Amino acids: CASSPRRDSYNEQFF. Variable domain in full (rest from reference TRBV5-1 and TRBJ2-1): KAGVTQTPRYLIKTRGQQVTLSCSPISGHRSVSWYQQTPGQGLQFLFEYFSETQRNKGNFPGRFSGRQFSNSRSEMNVSTLELGDSALYLCASSPRRDSYNEQFFGPGTRLTVL.

The rearrangement uses TRBV7-6 and TRBJ2-1; 15 bases agree with TRBD2. The CDR3 is 20 residues long. Germline CDR1 and CDR2: SGHVS and FNYEAQ. Trimming cost V 4 bases and J 0 bases; bases outside gene matches: 10. In nucleotides, the CDR3 is TGTGCCAGCAGCTGGTCCGGGACTAGCGGGAGGTCGGACTCCTACAATGAGCAGTTCTTC. Residues: CASSWSGTSGRSDSYNEQFF.